Each of the 14 T cell receptor beta chains below was sequenced from the same sample in a study of blood T cell repertoires in COVID-19. Generated by immunoSEQ multiplex PCR, the TCRdb table keeps only in-frame clones and is missing some. The sample records 150,000 to 190,000 clones, around 80% being singletons. The sample comprised PBMCs or T cells enriched from blood (not recorded which). These TCRs come from a man aged 50 to 59 who had recovered from COVID-19.

This clone was seen once. V gene TRBV12-3 or TRBV12-4 combines with J gene TRBJ1-5, with 8 positions matching TRBD1. V lost 6 bases to trimming and J lost 6 bases; unmatched junction nucleotides: 4. The CDR3 runs 13 residues. The DNA of the CDR3 is TGTGCCAGCAGACCAACAGGGGGTCAGCCCCAGCATTTT. Protein: CASRPTGGQPQHF.

This clone has a single count. The J gene is TRBJ2-7, the V gene TRBV5-6, with D possibly TRBD2 on 6 matching bases. The CDR3 is made up of 15 amino acids. In germline, CDR1 is SGHDT, CDR2 YYEEEE. The V end was cut by 4 bases, the J end by 4 bases, with 18 bases between. The CDR3: CASSPGLIGGYEQYF. CDR3 in DNA: TGTGCCAGCAGCCCAGGACTCATCGGGGGATACGAGCAGTACTTC.

The gene calls are TRBV27 and TRBJ2-1, with TRBD2 as a possible D gene (6 bases). Germline V CDR1 and CDR2: MNHEY, SMNVEV (reference sequence). The CDR3 extends over 16 amino acids. Trimming removed 3 bases from V and 2 bases from J, with 14 bases in between. CDR3 DNA sequence: TGTGCCAGCAGTTTTATGCGGGGCAAAACCTACAATGAGCAGTTCTTC. Protein: CASSFMRGKTYNEQFF.

The chain combines TRBV7-8 with TRBJ1-1, with 10 positions matching TRBD1. The CDR3 contains 14 residues. The germline V gene encodes CDR1 SGHVS and CDR2 FQNEAQ. V shed 0 bases, J shed 7 bases, and the junction held 2 bases outside the gene matches. CDR3 sequence reads: CASSLATGGFEAFF. DNA for the CDR3: TGTGCCAGCAGCTTAGCGACAGGGGGCTTTGAAGCTTTCTTT.

The V call is TRBV15, the J call TRBJ1-4, with 11 nucleotides matching TRBD1. The CDR3 consists of 17 residues. Losses at the gene ends were 2 bases for V and 3 bases for J; bases not matched to a gene: 5. Germline V gene lookup returns CDR1 LNHNV and CDR2 YYDKDF (reference sequence). For the CDR3, the DNA is TGTGCCACCAGCAGACCGGACAGGGGGCTTGCTAATGAAAAACTGTTTTTT. Amino acid sequence: CATSRPDRGLANEKLFF.

The genes are TRBV15 and TRBJ1-5, with D perhaps matching TRBD1 (6 bases). Trimming pared 6 bases from V and 1 base from J, leaving 16 bases between. The CDR3 has 16 amino acids. Germline values: CDR1 LNHNV, CDR2 YYDKDF (reference sequence). CDR3 sequence reads: CATRRDGGASNQPQHF. The CDR3 DNA follows: TGTGCCACCAGGAGGGACGGGGGGGCGAGCAATCAGCCCCAGCATTTT. Full variable domain (missing parts from reference TRBV15 and TRBJ1-5): DAMVIQNPRYQVTQFGKPVTLSCSQTLNHNVMYWYQQKSSQAPKLLFHYYDKDFNNEADTPDNFQSRRPNTSFCFLDIRSPGLGDTAMYLCATRRDGGASNQPQHFGDGTRLSIL.

The chain has TRBV7-2 and TRBJ2-4, with 9 nucleotides matching TRBD1. The CDR3 consists of 15 residues. Unmatched junction bases numbered 12, after V lost 6 bases and J lost 9 bases. Germline lookup yields CDR1 SGHTA and CDR2 FQGNSA. The DNA of the CDR3 is TGTGCCAGCAGAATCGAACCGGGACAGGGAAGCATTCAGTACTTC. It codes for CASRIEPGQGSIQYF.

This chain links TRBV4-1 with TRBJ2-1; 7 positions match TRBD2. CDR1 MGHRA and CDR2 YSYEKL come from the germline V gene. The CDR3 totals 18 residues. J gave up 0 bases and V 1 base, and 9 bases lay outside the gene matches. CDR3 in DNA: TGCGCCAGCAGCCAAGTGAGTAGCGGGTCTAGCTCCTACAATGAGCAGTTCTTC. As protein: CASSQVSSGSSSYNEQFF.

CDR3: CASLGFVTEAFF. For the CDR3, the DNA is TGTGCTAGTCTCGGTTTTGTCACTGAAGCTTTCTTT. This rearrangement joins TRBV12-5 to TRBJ1-1, with D unresolved. CDR1 and CDR2 from the germline V gene are LGHNT and FRNRAP. This CDR3 spans 12 amino acids. Deletions cut 8 bases from V and 4 bases from J, with 11 bases between.

The chain couples TRBV5-1 to TRBJ2-5; 8 bases map to TRBD2. Germline trimming cut 1 base from V and 4 bases from J; bases unmatched to any gene: 9. In germline, CDR1 is SGHRS, CDR2 YFSETQ. This CDR3 has 16 amino acids. CDR3 loop: CASSLYGGAVRETQYF. CDR3 DNA: TGCGCCAGCAGCTTGTACGGGGGGGCCGTGCGAGAGACCCAGTACTTC.

The chain combines TRBV18 with TRBJ2-7, with 7 bases that match TRBD2. V lost 3 bases and J lost 1; bases outside the gene matches: 18. CDR1 is KGHSH, CDR2 LQKENI, per germline. CDR3 length: 19 amino acids. CDR3 loop: CASSPVWSTGEGRSYEQYF. In DNA, the CDR3 is TGTGCCAGCTCACCCGTCTGGTCCACTGGGGAGGGTAGGTCCTACGAGCAGTACTTC.

A few counts support this clone. CDR3 in DNA: TGCGCCAGCAGCTTGGCCGGGCAGGGGGCGCTGAACACCGGGGAGCTGTTTTTT. It translates to CASSLAGQGALNTGELFF. The V gene is TRBV5-1, the J gene TRBJ2-2; 8 positions match TRBD1. Trimming at V came to 0 bases and at J to 1 base, leaving 8 bases not matched to a gene. The CDR3 length is 18 residues. CDR1 is SGHRS and CDR2 is YFSETQ in the germline V gene.

The gene calls are TRBV6-5 and TRBJ1-2; possibly TRBD1 for D (5 bases). V lost 7 bases and J lost 0, with 15 bases in between. The CDR3 has 15 residues. CDR1 is MNHEY, CDR2 SVGAGI, per germline. CDR3 in DNA: TGTGCCAGCACAAAAAGCAGGGTTCCTAACTATGGCTACACCTTC. Residues: CASTKSRVPNYGYTF.

The gene calls are TRBV7-3 and TRBJ2-5, with 10 bases identical to TRBD2. Trimming took 1 base from V and 1 from J; bases not matched to a gene: 6. This CDR3 comprises 17 residues. Germline V gene lookup returns CDR1 SGHTA and CDR2 FQGTGA. The CDR3 sequence is CASSLMGTSVIQETQYF. In nucleotides, the CDR3 is TGTGCCAGCAGCTTAATGGGGACTAGCGTAATCCAAGAGACCCAGTACTTC.